This is a list of T cell receptor beta chains from one sample in a study of CD8 T cells in ankylosing spondylitis. TCRdb passed the 5' RACE reads through MiXCR, listing each CDR3 protein once. Here the sample spans about 460,000 distinct CDR3 sequences, over 4% being singletons. Material for sequencing was blood, either unsorted or a sorted T cell fraction (not recorded which). These receptors came from a male donor with ankylosing spondylitis. Each CDR3 is given with its conserved first and last residue. The D gene is left open where the match is weak. Clone sizes are given selectively: once, few, many, or a class where the clone is expanded.

TRBV6-2/TRBV6-3	15	TRBD1	NA	TRBJ1-2	TGTGCCAGCAGTTACGGGACAGGGACTTACTATGGCTACACCTTC	CASSYGTGTYYGYTF
TRBV7-9	13	NA	many	TRBJ2-7	TGTGCCAGCAGCTTCAGGGAATCCTACGAGCAGTACTTC	CASSFRESYEQYF
TRBV5-6	13	NA	NA	TRBJ2-5	TGTGCCAGCAGCTCACAGGTAGAAGAGACCCAGTACTTC	CASSSQVEETQYF
TRBV5-5	12	NA	many	TRBJ2-7	TGTGCAAGCCGGAGGGGTCTCTACGAGCAGTACTTC	CASRRGLYEQYF
TRBV11-2	16	TRBD1	few	TRBJ2-1	TGTGCCAGCAGCTTAGTTACGCGACAGGGAGAAGGTGAGCAGTTCTTC	CASSLVTRQGEGEQFF
TRBV9	13	TRBD1	many	TRBJ1-1	TGTGCCAGCAGCGTGGGGACAGGCACTGAAGCTTTCTTT	CASSVGTGTEAFF
TRBV2	14	NA	many	TRBJ1-6	TGTGCCTCGCGCGACAGGTCTGGCAATTCACCCCTCCACTTT	CASRDRSGNSPLHF
TRBV27	13	NA	many	TRBJ1-5	TGTGCCAGCAGTTTATCGCCCCTAAAGCCCCAGCATTTT	CASSLSPLKPQHF
TRBV29-1	12	NA	many	TRBJ2-1	TGCAGCATAACGGGCCCGGGGCATGAGCAGTTCTTC	CSITGPGHEQFF
TRBV28	12	NA	many	TRBJ1-2	TGTGCCAGCAGTTTAGTTGGGAAGGACTACACCTTC	CASSLVGKDYTF
TRBV5-1	15	NA	many	TRBJ2-6	TGCGCCAGCAGCTTGGAACTCTCTGGGGCCAACGTCCTGACTTTC	CASSLELSGANVLTF
TRBV9	16	TRBD1	many	TRBJ2-7	TGTGCCAGCAGCGTCCCGCACCGGGACAGGGCCTACGAGCAGTACTTC	CASSVPHRDRAYEQYF
TRBV28	16	TRBD2	NA	TRBJ2-5	TGTGCCAGCAGTTTAGAATCTAGCGGGAGGCAAAAGACCCAGTACTTC	CASSLESSGRQKTQYF
TRBV11-2	13	NA	few	TRBJ1-4	TGTGCCAGCAGCCGCCGGGGGGATGAAAAACTGTTTTTT	CASSRRGDEKLFF
TRBV24-1	15	NA	many	TRBJ2-3	TGTGCCACCAGTGACCACAGGAGTAGCACAGATACGCAGTATTTT	CATSDHRSSTDTQYF
TRBV6-5	12	NA	few	TRBJ1-2	TGTGCCAGCAGTCCTACAGGGCCAGGCTACACCTTC	CASSPTGPGYTF
TRBV5-1	15	NA	many	TRBJ2-2	TGCGCCAGCAGCCTCGATCCGCCGAACACCGGGGAGCTGTTTTTT	CASSLDPPNTGELFF
TRBV18	16	TRBD2	NA	TRBJ2-7	TGTGCCAGCTCACCTACCCGGGCGGGGGTACCTCGAGAGCAGTGCTTC	CASSPTRAGVPREQCF
TRBV2	18	TRBD2	NA	TRBJ2-3	TGTGCCTTCAGACGAAAGGGGGTAGCGGGAGGTAGCACAGATACTCAGTATTTT	CAFRRKGVAGGSTDTQYF
TRBV4-3	15	NA	many	TRBJ1-3	TGCGCCAGCAGCCAAGCGGTTCCGGAGGGAAACACCATATATTTT	CASSQAVPEGNTIYF
TRBV6-5	14	NA	NA	TRBJ1-5	TGTGCCAGCAGTTCCATTAATAGCAATCAGCCCCAGCATTTT	CASSSINSNQPQHF
TRBV20-1	17	TRBD1	NA	TRBJ2-2	TGCAGTGCGTTTGGGACAGGGGACTCTCGCCACACCGGGGAGCTGTTTTTT	CSAFGTGDSRHTGELFF
TRBV6-5	15	TRBD2	many	TRBJ2-1	TGTGCCAGCAGTTCTAGCGGGGTTACCTACAATGAGCAGTTCTTC	CASSSSGVTYNEQFF
TRBV5-1	13	TRBD1	few	TRBJ2-7	TGCGCCAGCAAGTTCCAGGGGGCGAGTGAGCAGTACTTC	CASKFQGASEQYF
TRBV12-3/TRBV12-4	16	NA	many	TRBJ2-1	TGTGCCAGCAGTTTTCGACGGGAGAGCTCCTACAATGAGCAGTTCTTC	CASSFRRESSYNEQFF
TRBV6-2/TRBV6-3	15	NA	NA	TRBJ2-7	TGTGCCAGCAGTTACAGACAGAGGGCGACCTACGAGCAGTACTTC	CASSYRQRATYEQYF
TRBV5-1	14	NA	many	TRBJ2-7	TGCGCCAGCAGCTTGGAGGGGCAGACCTACGAGCAGTACTTC	CASSLEGQTYEQYF
TRBV11-3	12	NA	many	TRBJ2-5	TGTGCCAGCAGCTCCCCAGAGGGGACCCAGTACTTC	CASSSPEGTQYF
TRBV7-2	17	TRBD2	many	TRBJ2-1	TGTGCCAGCAGCTTAGGCTCTAGCGGGAGGGCGTTAGGGGAGCAGTTCTTC	CASSLGSSGRALGEQFF
TRBV15	16	NA	many	TRBJ2-1	TGTGCCACCAGCAGAGATCTCTTACCAGATTTCAATGAGCAGTTCTTC	CATSRDLLPDFNEQFF
TRBV5-1	17	TRBD1	many	TRBJ1-4	TGCGCCAGCAGCCTGACTTCCGGGACAGGGTTGGGGGAAAAACTGTTTTTT	CASSLTSGTGLGEKLFF
TRBV7-9	13	NA	many	TRBJ2-3	TGTGCCAGCAGCTTAGGGCGCAGGAATACGCAGTATTTT	CASSLGRRNTQYF
TRBV15	15	NA	many	TRBJ2-7	TGTGCCACCAGCAGAGATTTAGGACGGAACTACGAGCAGTACTTC	CATSRDLGRNYEQYF
TRBV20-1	15	NA	many	TRBJ2-7	TGCAGTGCTAGGGATTCCGGGACTCACTCTTGGGAGCAGTACTTC	CSARDSGTHSWEQYF
TRBV6-5	14	TRBD2	many	TRBJ2-1	TGTGCCAGCAGTTACAGAGCGGGAGGGAATGAGCAGTTCTTC	CASSYRAGGNEQFF
TRBV12-3/TRBV12-4	17	TRBD2	few	TRBJ2-1	TGTGCCAGCAGTCCTTGGACTAGCGGGAGTCTAGACAATGAGCAGTTCTTC	CASSPWTSGSLDNEQFF
TRBV12-3/TRBV12-4	15	TRBD1	many	TRBJ2-1	TGTGCCAGCACACCTAGGACAGGGGAAAGAGATGAGCAGTTCTTC	CASTPRTGERDEQFF
TRBV20-1	15	TRBD1	few	TRBJ2-1	TGCAGTGCTTCAGAAGGGACAGGGAGCTACAATGAGCAGTTCTTC	CSASEGTGSYNEQFF
TRBV20-1	11	NA	many	TRBJ1-2	TGCAGCGGAGAGTGGGGAGGTGGCTACACCTTC	CSGEWGGGYTF
TRBV29-1	14	NA	many	TRBJ1-2	TGCAGCGTTGAAAGGCAGGGAACTAACTATGGCTACACCTTC	CSVERQGTNYGYTF
TRBV4-2	13	TRBD1	many	TRBJ1-1	TGTGCCAGCAGCCAATTGGAGGGGGCAGAAGCTTTCTTT	CASSQLEGAEAFF
TRBV7-9	15	TRBD1	many	TRBJ1-1	TGTGCCAGCAATCACGGACAGGGAGGCGGCGCTGAAGCTTTCTTT	CASNHGQGGGAEAFF
TRBV5-1	15	TRBD1	few	TRBJ2-7	TGCGCCAGCAGCTTAAGGACAGGGAGTACCTACGAGCAGTACTTC	CASSLRTGSTYEQYF
TRBV5-1	14	NA	many	TRBJ1-1	TGCGCCAGCAGCTTGATGGCGCTGAACACTGAAGCTTTCTTT	CASSLMALNTEAFF
TRBV7-6	16	NA	many	TRBJ1-1	TGTGCCAGCAGCTTAGTATCGCGCCAGGAGAACACTGAAGCTTTCTTT	CASSLVSRQENTEAFF
TRBV5-1	12	TRBD1	NA	TRBJ1-1	TGCGCCAGCAGCCTGGACAGGGGTCGCGCTTTCTTT	CASSLDRGRAFF
TRBV4-3	15	NA	many	TRBJ1-6	TGCGCCAGCAGGTGGGCTGGCCACTATAATTCACCCCTCCACTTT	CASRWAGHYNSPLHF
TRBV21-1	19	NA	many	TRBJ2-3	TGTGCCAGCAGCAAAGCGCGCTTAGCGGGGGGACCTTTCACAGATACGCAGTATTTT	CASSKARLAGGPFTDTQYF
TRBV20-1	15	TRBD1	many	TRBJ1-2	TGCAGTGCTAGGGTCTACGGGACAGGGGGCTTTGGCTACACCTTC	CSARVYGTGGFGYTF
TRBV6-5	13	NA	many	TRBJ2-5	TGTGCCAGCAGTTACGACTGGGCGGAGACCCAGTACTTC	CASSYDWAETQYF
TRBV6-1	15	TRBD1	many	TRBJ1-2	TGTGCCAGCAGAAGGGGACAGTCCGTGGGCTATGGCTACACCTTC	CASRRGQSVGYGYTF
TRBV4-2	14	NA	many	TRBJ2-5	TGTGCCAGCAGCCAAGGCCCCAGCGAAGAGACCCAGTACTTC	CASSQGPSEETQYF
TRBV4-1	17	NA	many	TRBJ2-3	TGCGCCAGCAGCCAAGAGAAAGGGCTAGCTGGTGGGGATACGCAGTATTTT	CASSQEKGLAGGDTQYF
TRBV20-1	13	NA	many	TRBJ2-7	TGCAGTGCTTCTCGGGACACGGGAAGGGAGCAGTACTTC	CSASRDTGREQYF
TRBV7-2	12	NA	many	TRBJ1-2	TGTGCCAGCAGTGACCAGGGCTATGGCTACACCTTC	CASSDQGYGYTF
TRBV24-1	13	NA	many	TRBJ2-2	TGTGCCACCAGTGATTTCGGCCGGAGAGGGCTGTTTTTT	CATSDFGRRGLFF
TRBV11-2	15	NA	many	TRBJ2-5	TGTGCCAGCAGCCAATGGCGCCTCCCGACGGAGACCCAGTACTTC	CASSQWRLPTETQYF